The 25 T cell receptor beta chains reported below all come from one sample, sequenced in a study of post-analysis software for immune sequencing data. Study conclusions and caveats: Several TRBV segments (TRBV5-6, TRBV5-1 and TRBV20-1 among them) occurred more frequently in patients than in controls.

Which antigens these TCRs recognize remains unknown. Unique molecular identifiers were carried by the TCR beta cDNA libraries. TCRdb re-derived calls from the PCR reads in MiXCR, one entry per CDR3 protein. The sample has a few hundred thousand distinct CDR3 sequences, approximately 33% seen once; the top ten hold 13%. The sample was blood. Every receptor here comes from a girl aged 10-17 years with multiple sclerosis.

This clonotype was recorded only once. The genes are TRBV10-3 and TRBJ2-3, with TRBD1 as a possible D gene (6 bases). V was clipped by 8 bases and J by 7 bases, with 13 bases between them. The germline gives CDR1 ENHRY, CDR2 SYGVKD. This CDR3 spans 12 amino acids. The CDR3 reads CAIGQGSNTQYF. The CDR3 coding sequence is TGTGCCATCGGGCAGGGGTCGAATACGCAGTATTTT.

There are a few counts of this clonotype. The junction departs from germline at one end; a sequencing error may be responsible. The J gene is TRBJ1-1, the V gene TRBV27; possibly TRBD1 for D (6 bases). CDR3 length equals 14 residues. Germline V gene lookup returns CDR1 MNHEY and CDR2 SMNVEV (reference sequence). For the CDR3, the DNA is TGTACCAGCAGTCCACAGGGCCTGAACACTGAAGCTTTCTTT. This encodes CTSSPQGLNTEAFF.

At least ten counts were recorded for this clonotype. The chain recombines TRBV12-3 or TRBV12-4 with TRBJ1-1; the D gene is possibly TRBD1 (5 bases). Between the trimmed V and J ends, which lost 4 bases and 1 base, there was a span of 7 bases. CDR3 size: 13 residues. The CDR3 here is CASSSQGNTEAFF. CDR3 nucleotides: TGTGCCAGCAGTTCTCAGGGGAACACTGAAGCTTTCTTT.

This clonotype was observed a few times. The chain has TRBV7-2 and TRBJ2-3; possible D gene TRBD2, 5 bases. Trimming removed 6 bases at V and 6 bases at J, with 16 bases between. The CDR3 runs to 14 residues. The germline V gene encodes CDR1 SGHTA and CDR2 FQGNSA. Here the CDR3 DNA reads TGTGCCAGCAGGAATCGACTATCTAGCGATACGCAGTATTTT. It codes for CASRNRLSSDTQYF.

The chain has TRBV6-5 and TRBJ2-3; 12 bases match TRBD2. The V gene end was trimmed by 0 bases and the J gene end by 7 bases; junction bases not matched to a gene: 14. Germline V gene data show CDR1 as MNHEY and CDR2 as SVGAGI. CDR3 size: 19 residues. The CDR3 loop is CASSYSSQLRLAGGNTQYF. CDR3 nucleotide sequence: TGTGCCAGCAGTTACTCATCCCAGCTGCGCCTAGCGGGGGGGAATACGCAGTATTTT.

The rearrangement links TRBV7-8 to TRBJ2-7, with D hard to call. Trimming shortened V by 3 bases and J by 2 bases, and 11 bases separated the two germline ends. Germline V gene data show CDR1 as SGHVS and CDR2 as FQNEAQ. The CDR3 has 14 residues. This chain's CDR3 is CASSFVGNPYEQYF. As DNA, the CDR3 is TGTGCCAGCAGCTTTGTCGGTAATCCCTACGAGCAGTACTTC.

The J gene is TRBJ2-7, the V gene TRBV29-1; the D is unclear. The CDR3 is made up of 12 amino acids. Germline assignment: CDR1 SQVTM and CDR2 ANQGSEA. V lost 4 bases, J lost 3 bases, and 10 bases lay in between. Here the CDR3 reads CSVVDHYYEQYF. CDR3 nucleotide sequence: TGCAGCGTTGTTGACCACTACTACGAGCAGTACTTC.

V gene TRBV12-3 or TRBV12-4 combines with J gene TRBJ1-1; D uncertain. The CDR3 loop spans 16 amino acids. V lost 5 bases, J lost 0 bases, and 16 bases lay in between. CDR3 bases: TGTGCCAGCAGTATCTGGAGAACCGCCCTGAACACTGAAGCTTTCTTT. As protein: CASSIWRTALNTEAFF.

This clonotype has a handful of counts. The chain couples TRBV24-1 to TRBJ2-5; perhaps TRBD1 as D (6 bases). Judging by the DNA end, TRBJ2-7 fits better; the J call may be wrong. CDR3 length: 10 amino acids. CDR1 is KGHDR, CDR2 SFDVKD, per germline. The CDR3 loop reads CATGASEQYF. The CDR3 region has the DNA TGTGCCACGGGGGCGAGCGAGCAGTACTTC.

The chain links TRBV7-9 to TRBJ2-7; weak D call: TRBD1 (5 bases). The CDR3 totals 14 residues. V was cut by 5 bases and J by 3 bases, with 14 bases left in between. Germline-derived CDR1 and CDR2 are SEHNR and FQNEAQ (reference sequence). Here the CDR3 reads CASSPTFTGYEQYF. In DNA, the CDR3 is TGTGCCAGCAGCCCGACCTTTACAGGCTACGAGCAGTACTTC.

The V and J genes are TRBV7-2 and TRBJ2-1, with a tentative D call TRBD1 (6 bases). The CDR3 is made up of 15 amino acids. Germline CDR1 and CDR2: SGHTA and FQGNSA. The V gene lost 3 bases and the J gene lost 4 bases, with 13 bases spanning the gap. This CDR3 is CASSFRTVQYNEQFF. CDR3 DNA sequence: TGTGCCAGCAGCTTTCGGACAGTCCAGTACAATGAGCAGTTCTTC.

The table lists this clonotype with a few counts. The CDR3 nucleotides are TGCGCCAGCAGCCCCGAATCGCAGGGGAGGCTTAAAGCCCAGTACTTC. This codes for CASSPESQGRLKAQYF. J is TRBJ2-5 and V is TRBV5-1, with D perhaps matching TRBD1 or TRBD2 (6 bases each). The CDR3 consists of 16 residues. V dropped 4 bases and J dropped 9 bases, with 25 bases sitting between them. Germline-derived CDR1 and CDR2 are SGHRS and YFSETQ.

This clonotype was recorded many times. As DNA, the CDR3 is TGCGCCAGCAGCCAATGGCCGGGTTTCACAGATACGCAGTATTTT. Amino acid sequence: CASSQWPGFTDTQYF. V and J are TRBV4-3 and TRBJ2-3; unclear D gene. Germline loops: CDR1 LGHNA, CDR2 YSLEER. The CDR3 length is 15 residues. Trimming took off 2 bases at V and 2 bases at J, with 11 bases between the two ends.

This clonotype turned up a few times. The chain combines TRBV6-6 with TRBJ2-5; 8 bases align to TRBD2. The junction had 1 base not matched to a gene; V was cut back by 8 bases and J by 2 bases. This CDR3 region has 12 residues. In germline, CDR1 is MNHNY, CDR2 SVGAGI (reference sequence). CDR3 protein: CASGLAQETQYF. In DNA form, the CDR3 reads TGTGCCAGCGGACTAGCACAAGAGACCCAGTACTTC.

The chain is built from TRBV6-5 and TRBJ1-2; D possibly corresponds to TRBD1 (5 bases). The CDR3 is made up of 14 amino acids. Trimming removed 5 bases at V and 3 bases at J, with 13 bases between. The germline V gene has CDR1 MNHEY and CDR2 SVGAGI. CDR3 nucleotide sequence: TGTGCCAGCAGTCCCATACCAGGGTACTATGGCTACACCTTC. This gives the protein CASSPIPGYYGYTF.

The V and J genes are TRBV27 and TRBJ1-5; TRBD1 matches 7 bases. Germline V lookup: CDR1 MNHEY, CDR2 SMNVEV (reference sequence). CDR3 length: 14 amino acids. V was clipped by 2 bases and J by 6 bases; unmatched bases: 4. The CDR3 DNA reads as TGTGCCAGCAGTTTAAAGGGGGCGGTTCAGCCCCAGCATTTT. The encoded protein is CASSLKGAVQPQHF.

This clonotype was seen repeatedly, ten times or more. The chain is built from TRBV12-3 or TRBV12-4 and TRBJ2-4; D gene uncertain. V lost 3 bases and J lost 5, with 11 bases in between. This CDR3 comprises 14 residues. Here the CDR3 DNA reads TGTGCCAGCAGTTTTACACCCGCCCAAAACATTCAGTACTTC. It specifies CASSFTPAQNIQYF.

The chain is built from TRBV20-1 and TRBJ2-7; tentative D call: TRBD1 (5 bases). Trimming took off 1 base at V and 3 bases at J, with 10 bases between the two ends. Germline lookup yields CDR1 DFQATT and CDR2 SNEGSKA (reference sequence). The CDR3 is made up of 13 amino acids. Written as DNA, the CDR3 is TGCAGTGCTAGAGGACAGCTTGGCTACGAGCAGTACTTC. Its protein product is CSARGQLGYEQYF.

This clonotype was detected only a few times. The CDR3: CATSRAGGGFHETQYF. The CDR3 DNA sequence: TGTGCCACCAGCAGAGCTGGCGGGGGGTTTCACGAGACCCAGTACTTC. V usage is TRBV15 and J usage is TRBJ2-5, with TRBD2 matching 8 bases. Germline loops: CDR1 LNHNV, CDR2 YYDKDF (reference sequence). Trimming took 1 base from V and 5 from J; bases not matched to a gene: 9. The CDR3 is 16 amino acids.

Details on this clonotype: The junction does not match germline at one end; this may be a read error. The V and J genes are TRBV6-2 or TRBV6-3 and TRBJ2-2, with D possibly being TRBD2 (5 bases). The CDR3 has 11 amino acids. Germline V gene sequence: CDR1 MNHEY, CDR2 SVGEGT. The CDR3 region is CASSHTGERFF. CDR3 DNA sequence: TGTGCCAGCAGTCACACCGGGGAGCGGTTTTTT.

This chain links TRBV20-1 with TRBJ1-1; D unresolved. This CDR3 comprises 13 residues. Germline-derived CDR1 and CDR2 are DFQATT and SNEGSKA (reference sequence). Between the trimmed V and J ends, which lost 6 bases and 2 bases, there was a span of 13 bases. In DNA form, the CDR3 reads TGCAGTGCCAAGGCAGGTCTTAACACTGAAGCTTTCTTT. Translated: CSAKAGLNTEAFF.

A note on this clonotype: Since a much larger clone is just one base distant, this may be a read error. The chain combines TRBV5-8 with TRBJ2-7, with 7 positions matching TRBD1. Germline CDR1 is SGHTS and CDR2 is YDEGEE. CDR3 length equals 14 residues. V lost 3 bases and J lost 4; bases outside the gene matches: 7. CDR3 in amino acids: CASSWAPGGYEQYF. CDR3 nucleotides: TGTGCCAGCAGCTGGGCCCCAGGGGGTTACGAGCAGTACTTC.

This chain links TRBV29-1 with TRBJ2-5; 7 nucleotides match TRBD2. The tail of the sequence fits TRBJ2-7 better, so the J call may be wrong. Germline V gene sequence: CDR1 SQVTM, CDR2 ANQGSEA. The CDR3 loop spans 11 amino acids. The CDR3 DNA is TGCAGCGTTGCGGGGAGGGGCGAGCAGTACTTC. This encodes CSVAGRGEQYF.

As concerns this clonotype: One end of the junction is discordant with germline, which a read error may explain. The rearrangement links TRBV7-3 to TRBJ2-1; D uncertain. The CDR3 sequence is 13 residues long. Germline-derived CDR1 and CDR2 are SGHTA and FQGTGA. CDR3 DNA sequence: TGTGCCAGCAGCTTATCGAAGTTGGGTGAGCGGTTCTTC. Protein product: CASSLSKLGERFF.

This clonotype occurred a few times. The CDR3 bases are TGCAGTGCGGAAGCTAGCGGGGGGGCCCCAGAGACCCAGTACTTC. It yields the protein CSAEASGGAPETQYF. The chain combines TRBV20-1 with TRBJ2-5; 12 bases are a match to TRBD2. The V gene's germline CDR1 is DFQATT and CDR2 SNEGSKA (reference sequence). With V trimmed by 6 bases and J by 4 bases, 9 bases remained unmatched. The CDR3 extends over 15 amino acids.